These 29 T cell receptor beta chains were all obtained from the same sample, sequenced in a study of blood T cell repertoires in COVID-19. The table came from immunoSEQ multiplex PCR; TCRdb's copy has only in-frame clones and leaves some out. The data contain 210,000 or so clones, 84% of them seen just once; the ten biggest clones take up roughly 5.3%. Sequenced input: peripheral blood. These receptors were collected from a woman between 65 and 79 years old with active or convalescent COVID-19.

The count of this clone is one. This chain connects TRBV7-2 to TRBJ2-5, with D hard to call. The CDR3 totals 14 residues. Germline CDR1 reads SGHTA; CDR2 reads FQGNSA. Trimming stripped 1 base from V and 2 bases from J, with 8 bases between. The CDR3 DNA reads TGTGCCAGCAGCTTAGGAGGCACACAAGAGACCCAGTACTTC. Its translation: CASSLGGTQETQYF.

This chain connects TRBV5-1 to TRBJ2-3, with 12 bases matching TRBD2. The CDR3 extends over 14 amino acids. V trimming: 5 bases; J trimming: 4 bases; junction bases outside the gene matches: 2. From germline, CDR1 is SGHRS and CDR2 YFSETQ. The CDR3 bases are TGCGCCAGCAGACGACTAGCGGGGGCAGATACGCAGTATTTT. As protein: CASRRLAGADTQYF.

This chain uses TRBV6-5 with TRBJ2-4; D may be TRBD2 (6 bases). Looked up from germline, CDR1 is MNHEY and CDR2 is SVGAGI. The CDR3 consists of 15 residues. V gave up 7 bases and J gave up 8 bases, with 21 bases separating them. The DNA of the CDR3 is TGTGCCAGCAACGGGCCGCCGACTAGAAATGACATTCAGTACTTC. Amino acid sequence: CASNGPPTRNDIQYF.

The chain recombines TRBV2 with TRBJ1-4; D perhaps matches TRBD1 (5 bases). This CDR3 region has 14 residues. Trimming took 6 bases from V and 10 from J, leaving 18 bases between them. Germline V gives CDR1 SNHLY, CDR2 FYNNEI. CDR3 protein: CASSGSTGGAKLFF. For the CDR3, the DNA is TGTGCCAGCAGCGGGAGCACAGGAGGGGCAAAACTGTTTTTT. Combining the CDR3 with reference TRBV2 and TRBJ1-4 gives the whole variable domain EPEVTQTPSHQVTQMGQEVILRCVPISNHLYFYWYRQILGQKVEFLVSFYNNEISEKSEIFDDQFSVERPDGSNFTLKIRSTKLEDSAMYFCASSGSTGGAKLFFGSGTQLSVL.

The V call is TRBV7-9, the J call TRBJ2-2, with 15 bases matching TRBD2. V was pared by 3 bases and J by 0 bases, with 2 bases of the junction left unmatched. The V gene's germline CDR1 is SEHNR and CDR2 FQNEAQ (reference sequence). The CDR3 totals 18 residues. The CDR3 region is CASSFGLAGGSNTGELFF. CDR3 DNA sequence: TGTGCCAGCAGCTTCGGACTAGCGGGAGGGTCGAACACCGGGGAGCTGTTTTTT.

Here the CDR3 reads CAWSVLTTGTEAFF. The CDR3 DNA sequence: TGTGCCTGGAGTGTACTGACAACCGGCACTGAAGCTTTCTTT. The V gene is TRBV30, the J gene TRBJ1-1; unclear D gene. The CDR3 sequence is 14 residues long. V dropped 0 bases and J dropped 4 bases, with 12 bases sitting between them. CDR1 and CDR2 from the germline V gene are GTSNPN and SVGIG (reference sequence).

This clone was detected once. The J gene is TRBJ2-3, the V gene TRBV11-3; 11 bases agree with TRBD2. The CDR3 has 16 residues. Looked up from germline, CDR1 is SGHNT and CDR2 is YENEEA. The V and J ends lost 1 base and 9 bases, in that order; junction bases with no gene match: 9. As DNA, the CDR3 is TGTGCCAGCAGCTTAGGGGGACTAGCGGAGGATCTAACGCAGTATTTT. Translated, it gives CASSLGGLAEDLTQYF.

The chain has TRBV19 and TRBJ2-1, with 7 nucleotides matching TRBD1. There are 16 residues in the CDR3. The J segment lost 11 bases and the V segment lost 0 bases, leaving 13 bases of the junction unmatched. Germline V gene sequence: CDR1 LNHDA, CDR2 SQIVND (reference sequence). This chain's CDR3 is CASSIESALRGSKQFF. Here the CDR3 DNA reads TGTGCCAGTAGTATAGAGTCGGCCCTCAGGGGGTCTAAGCAGTTCTTC. The full variable domain, its missing parts supplied by reference TRBV19 and TRBJ2-1, is DGGITQSPKYLFRKEGQNVTLSCEQNLNHDAMYWYRQDPGQGLRLIYYSQIVNDFQKGDIAEGYSVSREKKESFPLTVTSAQKNPTAFYLCASSIESALRGSKQFFGPGTRLTVL.

J is TRBJ2-3 and V is TRBV7-6; D uncertain. This CDR3 has 14 amino acids. The germline V gene encodes CDR1 SGHVS and CDR2 FNYEAQ. V was cut by 2 bases and J by 5 bases, with 11 bases left in between. The CDR3: CASSLTPLGDTQYF. CDR3 nucleotides: TGTGCCAGCAGCTTAACTCCACTTGGAGATACGCAGTATTTT.

This chain uses TRBV7-2 with TRBJ1-2; weak D call: TRBD1 (5 bases). Germline values: CDR1 SGHTA, CDR2 FQGNSA. V gave up 1 base and J gave up 8 bases, with 11 bases separating them. The CDR3 has 13 amino acids. Written as DNA, the CDR3 is TGTGCCAGCAGCTTAGGAACAGGTGGAGGCTACACCTTC. Its translation: CASSLGTGGGYTF.

This chain links TRBV11-1 with TRBJ2-7; 10 positions match TRBD2. The V segment lost 4 bases and the J segment 0 bases; nucleotides outside the gene matches: 3. The CDR3 has 15 amino acids. Germline lookup yields CDR1 SGHAT and CDR2 FQDESV (reference sequence). DNA of the CDR3: TGTGCCAGCAGCTCGTCTAGCGGGAGCTCCTACGAGCAGTACTTC. Translated: CASSSSSGSSYEQYF.

This clone was picked up one time. V gene TRBV20-1 combines with J gene TRBJ2-2; no clear D gene. This CDR3 has 11 residues. Germline V CDR1 and CDR2: DFQATT, SNEGSKA (reference sequence). The ends were cut back, 1 base at V and 7 bases at J, with 4 bases in the middle. The CDR3 spells CSARGHGELFF. The CDR3 coding sequence is TGCAGTGCTAGAGGGCACGGGGAGCTGTTTTTT.

CDR3 amino acids: CASSSGNSGNTIYF. The CDR3, as DNA: TGTGCCAGCAGTTCAGGGAACTCTGGAAACACCATATATTTT. V and J are TRBV6-5 and TRBJ1-3; weak D call: TRBD1 (5 bases). This CDR3 is built from 14 residues. The ends were cut back, 4 bases at V and 0 bases at J, with 7 bases in the middle. The germline gives CDR1 MNHEY, CDR2 SVGAGI.

The genes are TRBV11-2 and TRBJ2-7, with D uncertain. The CDR3 covers 14 residues. CDR1 SGHAT and CDR2 FQNNGV come from the germline V gene. V was shortened by 4 bases and J by 2 bases, with 12 bases between the two germline ends. The CDR3 here is CASSSLKTAYEQYF. CDR3 nucleotides: TGTGCCAGCAGCTCACTAAAGACCGCCTACGAGCAGTACTTC.

This clone was seen a handful of times. The J gene is TRBJ2-3, the V gene TRBV4-1, with D tentatively TRBD2 (5 bases). Germline CDR1 reads MGHRA; CDR2 reads YSYEKL. Deletions cut 4 bases from V and 4 bases from J, with 15 bases between. This CDR3 contains 15 residues. The CDR3 region has the DNA TGCGCCAGCAGCCCGGAACGGGATTTTGCAGATACGCAGTATTTT. Residues: CASSPERDFADTQYF.

CDR3 in amino acids: CASSSSGQTYGYTF. The CDR3 region has the DNA TGTGCCAGCAGTTCCTCGGGACAGACTTATGGCTACACCTTC. The chain uses TRBV2 and TRBJ1-2; 7 bases are a match to TRBD1. CDR3 size: 14 residues. Trimming cost V 5 bases and J 5 bases; bases outside gene matches: 8. Germline V CDR1 and CDR2: SNHLY, FYNNEI.

The chain combines TRBV7-8 with TRBJ2-6; a possible D gene is TRBD1 (6 bases). V shed 5 bases and J shed 2 bases, with 10 bases lying between them. CDR1 SGHVS and CDR2 FQNEAQ come from the germline V gene. The CDR3 extends over 15 amino acids. CDR3 in amino acids: CASSPSGAGANVLTF. DNA of the CDR3: TGTGCCAGCAGCCCGTCAGGGGCTGGGGCCAACGTCCTGACTTTC. The whole variable domain, remainder taken from reference TRBV7-8 and TRBJ2-6, is GAGVSQSPRYKVAKRGQDVALRCDPISGHVSLFWYQQALGQGPEFLTYFQNEAQLDKSGLPSDRFFAERPEGSVSTLKIQRTQQEDSAVYLCASSPSGAGANVLTFGAGSRLTVL.

This clone was counted once. This sequence joins TRBV12-3 or TRBV12-4 and TRBJ2-3; D unclear. With 7 bases removed from V and 5 bases from J, the gap between germline ends came to 7 bases. The CDR3 is 11 amino acids. The CDR3 region has the DNA TGTGCCAGCACCACTAAAGATACGCAGTATTTT. Encoded protein: CASTTKDTQYF.

The chain combines TRBV19 with TRBJ1-2, with TRBD1 matching over 10 bases. Germline values: CDR1 LNHDA, CDR2 SQIVND (reference sequence). J lost 3 bases, V lost 6 bases, and 4 bases had no gene match. The CDR3 contains 14 residues. The CDR3 sequence: CASRRTGGHYGYTF. CDR3 DNA: TGTGCCAGTAGGCGGACAGGGGGGCACTATGGCTACACCTTC. Looking up the rest from reference TRBV19 and TRBJ1-2 gives the full variable domain: DGGITQSPKYLFRKEGQNVTLSCEQNLNHDAMYWYRQDPGQGLRLIYYSQIVNDFQKGDIAEGYSVSREKKESFPLTVTSAQKNPTAFYLCASRRTGGHYGYTFGSGTRLTVV.

The chain recombines TRBV24-1 with TRBJ1-1; 7 positions agree with TRBD1. V trimming: 4 bases; J trimming: 9 bases; junction bases outside the gene matches: 16. The length of the CDR3 is 16 residues. Germline CDR1 reads KGHDR; CDR2 reads SFDVKD. The CDR3 loop is CATSEDPTGEETKAFF. CDR3 nucleotide sequence: TGTGCCACCAGTGAGGACCCTACAGGGGAAGAGACGAAAGCTTTCTTT.

The chain uses TRBV5-6 and TRBJ2-1; 11 bases map to TRBD2. With V trimmed by 4 bases and J by 6 bases, 9 bases remained unmatched. Per the germline V gene, CDR1 is SGHDT and CDR2 is YYEEEE. This CDR3 spans 16 amino acids. The CDR3 loop is CASSLRLAGGRNEQFF. In DNA, the CDR3 is TGTGCCAGCAGCCTCCGTCTAGCGGGGGGTCGCAATGAGCAGTTCTTC.

The V call is TRBV11-2, the J call TRBJ2-7; a weak D match, TRBD1 (5 bases). The CDR3 covers 13 residues. With 2 bases removed from V and 7 bases from J, the gap between germline ends came to 12 bases. CDR1 and CDR2 from the germline V gene are SGHAT and FQNNGV. For the CDR3, the DNA is TGTGCCAGCAGCTTACCCCCGAACAGGGAGCAGTACTTC. Translation gives CASSLPPNREQYF.

The J gene is TRBJ1-6, the V gene TRBV30; D gene ambiguous. V shed 1 base and J shed 7 bases, with 11 bases lying between them. The CDR3 loop spans 14 amino acids. CDR1 is GTSNPN and CDR2 is SVGIG in the germline V gene (reference sequence). The CDR3 loop is CAWSGDLRNSPLHF. The CDR3 DNA reads TGTGCCTGGAGTGGAGACTTACGGAATTCACCCCTCCACTTT.

The J gene is TRBJ2-3, the V gene TRBV25-1; 10 bases match TRBD2. The trim removed 4 bases at V and 3 bases at J, leaving 4 bases unmatched. CDR1 and CDR2 (germline): MGHDK, SYGVNS. This CDR3 is built from 15 residues. CDR3 in amino acids: CASSAFSGRTDTQYF. CDR3 sequence (DNA): TGTGCCAGCAGTGCGTTTAGCGGGAGGACAGATACGCAGTATTTT.

The rearrangement joins TRBV3-1 (or the pseudogene TRBV3-2) to TRBJ2-1; D might be TRBD1 (6 bases). CDR1 is LGHDT and CDR2 is YNNKEL in the germline V gene (reference sequence). Trimming left V 2 bases short and J 7 bases short, with 15 bases between. This CDR3 is built from 15 residues. The CDR3 region is CASSQRDTYSNEQFF. CDR3 sequence (DNA): TGTGCCAGCAGCCAACGGGACACGTATTCTAATGAGCAGTTCTTC.

The chain couples TRBV7-6 to TRBJ2-1, with TRBD2 identical over 11 bases. Germline CDR1 SGHVS, CDR2 FNYEAQ. The CDR3 extends over 15 amino acids. V was clipped by 5 bases and J by 6 bases; unmatched bases: 6. CDR3 protein: CASSGTGTSGNEQFF. CDR3 nucleotides: TGTGCCAGCAGCGGGACCGGGACTAGCGGCAATGAGCAGTTCTTC.

The chain joins TRBV19 to TRBJ2-7; D remains ambiguous. CDR1 and CDR2 from the germline V gene are LNHDA and SQIVND (reference sequence). V was shortened by 1 base and J by 0 bases, with 7 bases between the two germline ends. The CDR3 extends over 14 amino acids. The CDR3 nucleotides are TGTGCCAGTAGTATAGGTTCAGTCTCCTACGAGCAGTACTTC. It specifies CASSIGSVSYEQYF. The variable domain in full, completed from reference TRBV19 and TRBJ2-7, reads DGGITQSPKYLFRKEGQNVTLSCEQNLNHDAMYWYRQDPGQGLRLIYYSQIVNDFQKGDIAEGYSVSREKKESFPLTVTSAQKNPTAFYLCASSIGSVSYEQYFGPGTRLTVT.

CDR3 loop: CASSPRQGRGDNEQFF. For the CDR3, the DNA is TGTGCCAGCAGCCCTCGACAGGGTCGGGGCGACAATGAGCAGTTCTTC. The chain links TRBV9 to TRBJ2-1; 7 nucleotides match TRBD1. Per the germline V gene, CDR1 is SGDLS and CDR2 is YYNGEE. V shed 4 bases and J 5 bases; nucleotides not matched to a gene: 12. The CDR3 runs to 16 residues. The variable domain in full, with the rest retrieved from reference TRBV9 and TRBJ2-1, is DSGVTQTPKHLITATGQRVTLRCSPRSGDLSVYWYQQSLDQGLQFLIQYYNGEERAKGNILERFSAQQFPDLHSELNLSSLELGDSALYFCASSPRQGRGDNEQFFGPGTRLTVL.

This chain uses TRBV7-2 with TRBJ2-5, with a possible D match to TRBD2 (5 bases). Germline-derived CDR1 and CDR2 are SGHTA and FQGNSA. The CDR3 covers 14 residues. V lost 0 bases and J lost 5, with 10 bases in between. Here the CDR3 DNA reads TGTGCCAGCAGCTTAGCCCCGGGATTGGAGACCCAGTACTTC. It specifies CASSLAPGLETQYF.